This T cell receptor (beta chain) is from a study of cytomegalovirus exposure and HLA in healthy donors. Whole-study findings and limits: Some highly shared sequence variants likely arose as a pipeline artifact. An assumption of roughly uniform sequencing depth across donors underlay the presence/absence analyses. TCR beta V segments were, for the most part, productive about 87% or about 30% of the time in an earlier analysis.

On this clone itself: Its target is unknown.

The PCR was carried out with 60 Vbeta primers and 13 Jbeta primers. Original processing notes: Unique TCR beta chains numbered 80 million to 95 million in a later analysis, with roughly 9.9 million shared. The assay was immunoSEQ multiplex PCR, and TCRdb's table has in-frame clones only and misses some. V and J calls and clone size are as listed in that table; D and trimming were resolved from the DNA. This table has about 120,000 clones, about four fifths appearing once. This CDR3 comprises 13 residues. V was shortened by 6 bases and J by 0 bases, with 6 bases between the two germline ends. CDR1 LNHDA and CDR2 SQIVND come from the germline V gene (reference sequence).

The rearrangement links TRBV19 to TRBJ1-5; D gene unclear. The receptor comes from a woman under 30 in good health and CMV-seronegative. The sequencing sample was made of PBMCs. The CDR3 spells CASSDISNQPQHF. CDR3 nucleotide sequence: TGTGCCAGTAGCGACATTAGCAATCAGCCCCAGCATTTT. Drawing the rest from reference TRBV19 and TRBJ1-5, the complete variable domain is DGGITQSPKYLFRKEGQNVTLSCEQNLNHDAMYWYRQDPGQGLRLIYYSQIVNDFQKGDIAEGYSVSREKKESFPLTVTSAQKNPTAFYLCASSDISNQPQHFGDGTRLSIL.